The sequence of this T cell receptor (beta chain) was determined in a study of technical replicates of blood from a handful of donors. The assay was immunoSEQ multiplex PCR, and TCRdb's table has in-frame clones only and misses some. Of almost 70,000 clones in the sample, 80% to 90% were seen once. The CDR3 is made up of 14 amino acids. V shed 5 bases and J 4 bases; nucleotides not matched to a gene: 4. The germline gives CDR1 MNHEY, CDR2 SVGAGI. This sequence was found in a human donor in good health. Some clones in this sample may be carry-over from other donors' samples. The sample comprised PBMCs. V usage is TRBV6-5 and J usage is TRBJ1-5, with TRBD1 matching over 8 bases. This chain's CDR3 is CASSSRTGNQPQHF. As DNA, the CDR3 is TGTGCCAGCAGTAGTAGGACAGGGAATCAGCCCCAGCATTTT.